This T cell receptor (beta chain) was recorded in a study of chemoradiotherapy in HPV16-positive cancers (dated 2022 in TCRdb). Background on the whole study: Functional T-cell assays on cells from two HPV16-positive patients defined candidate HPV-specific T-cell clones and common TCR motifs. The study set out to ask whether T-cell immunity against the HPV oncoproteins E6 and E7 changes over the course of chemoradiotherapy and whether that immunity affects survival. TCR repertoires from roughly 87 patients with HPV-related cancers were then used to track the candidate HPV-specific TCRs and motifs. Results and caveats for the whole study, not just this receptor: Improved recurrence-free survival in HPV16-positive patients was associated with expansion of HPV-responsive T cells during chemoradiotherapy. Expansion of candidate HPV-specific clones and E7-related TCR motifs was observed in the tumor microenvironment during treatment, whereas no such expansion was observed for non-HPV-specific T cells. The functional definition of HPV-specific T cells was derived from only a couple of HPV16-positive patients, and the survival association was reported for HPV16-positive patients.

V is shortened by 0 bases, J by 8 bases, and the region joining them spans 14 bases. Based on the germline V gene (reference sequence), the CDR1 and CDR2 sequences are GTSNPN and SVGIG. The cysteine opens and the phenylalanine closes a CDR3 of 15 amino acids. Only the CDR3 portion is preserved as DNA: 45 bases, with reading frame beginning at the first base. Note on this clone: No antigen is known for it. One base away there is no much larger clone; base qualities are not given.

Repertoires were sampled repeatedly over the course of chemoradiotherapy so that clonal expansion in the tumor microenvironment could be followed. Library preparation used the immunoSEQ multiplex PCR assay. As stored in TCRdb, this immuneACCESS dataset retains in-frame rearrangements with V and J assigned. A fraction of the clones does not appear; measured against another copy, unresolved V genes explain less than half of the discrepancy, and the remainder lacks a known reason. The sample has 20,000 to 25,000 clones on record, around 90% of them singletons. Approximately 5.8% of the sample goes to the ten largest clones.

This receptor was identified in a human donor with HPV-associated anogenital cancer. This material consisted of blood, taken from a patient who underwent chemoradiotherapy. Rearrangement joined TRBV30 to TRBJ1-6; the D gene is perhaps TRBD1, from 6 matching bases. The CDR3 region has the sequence CAWSVGVPGDSPLHF. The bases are TGTGCCTGGAGTGTAGGGGTGCCAGGGGATTCACCCCTCCACTTT.